Below are 22 T cell receptor beta chains sequenced from a single sample in a study of cytomegalovirus exposure and HLA in healthy donors. The PCR employed 60 Vbeta primers together with 13 Jbeta primers. Sequenced by immunoSEQ multiplex PCR; TCRdb stores in-frame clones only, minus some. The sample lists some 140,000 clones, roughly 80% occurring once. Sequencing was done on a sample of PBMCs. These receptors originate from a woman between 50 and 59 years old in good health and CMV-seropositive.

The chain's CDR3 is CASSPLGDYFSGGQVNEQFF. As DNA, the CDR3 is TGTGCCAGCAGTCCCCTCGGGGACTACTTCAGCGGGGGGCAGGTCAATGAGCAGTTCTTC. The chain recombines TRBV28 with TRBJ2-1; the match to TRBD2 covers 9 bases. With V trimmed by 5 bases and J by 6 bases, 23 bases remained unmatched. This CDR3 spans 20 amino acids. The germline V gene has CDR1 MDHEN and CDR2 SYDVKM.

The chain recombines TRBV29-1 with TRBJ2-7; D may be TRBD2 (7 bases). The CDR3 totals 13 residues. Trimming took off 4 bases at V and 4 bases at J, with 14 bases between the two ends. Germline V gives CDR1 SQVTM, CDR2 ANQGSEA. This CDR3 reads CSVGGGGIYEQYF. DNA of the CDR3: TGCAGCGTTGGAGGGGGGGGCATATACGAGCAGTACTTC.

This chain joins TRBV29-1 and TRBJ1-1, with D hard to call. The V end lost 8 bases, the J end lost 4 bases, and 14 bases lay between the germline ends. The CDR3 totals 12 residues. Germline assignment: CDR1 SQVTM and CDR2 ANQGSEA. Here the CDR3 reads CSPWRVGTEAFF. The CDR3 nucleotides read TGCAGCCCCTGGAGGGTGGGCACTGAAGCTTTCTTT.

The genes are TRBV2 and TRBJ1-1; D remains ambiguous. The V end was cut by 2 bases, the J end by 11 bases, with 9 bases between. The CDR3 loop spans 11 amino acids. Germline values: CDR1 SNHLY, CDR2 FYNNEI. The CDR3 bases are TGTGCCAGCAGTGAAACAGCAGAGGCTTTCTTT. It is translated as CASSETAEAFF.

The V call is TRBV5-1, the J call TRBJ2-1, with D maybe TRBD2 (6 bases). Trimming left V 2 bases short and J 5 bases short, with 8 bases between. Germline lookup yields CDR1 SGHRS and CDR2 YFSETQ. The CDR3 length is 13 residues. The CDR3, as DNA: TGCGCCAGCAGCTTTCGGGAGAACAATGAGCAGTTCTTC. As protein: CASSFRENNEQFF.

The chain uses TRBV11-2 and TRBJ2-5; the D gene is possibly TRBD2 (5 bases). This CDR3 region has 14 residues. V lost 1 base, J lost 5 bases, and 11 bases lay in between. CDR1 and CDR2 from the germline V gene are SGHAT and FQNNGV. CDR3 sequence reads: CASSLAGLLETQYF. In DNA, the CDR3 is TGTGCCAGCAGCTTAGCGGGGTTGCTGGAGACCCAGTACTTC.

The chain employs TRBV7-2 and TRBJ2-3; D is uncertain. The CDR3 loop spans 15 amino acids. Germline CDR1 and CDR2: SGHTA and FQGNSA. Trimming shortened V by 2 bases and J by 0 bases, and 9 bases separated the two germline ends. CDR3 region: CASSLMGVSTDTQYF. The CDR3, as DNA: TGTGCCAGCAGCTTAATGGGCGTGAGCACAGATACGCAGTATTTT.

This clone was detected only a few times. Here the CDR3 DNA reads TGTGCCATCAGTGAAAGGGGGAGTGAAGCTTTCTTT. Translating it yields CAISERGSEAFF. This sequence joins TRBV10-3 and TRBJ1-1; D possibly corresponds to TRBD1 (6 bases). The V end was cut by 3 bases, the J end by 7 bases, with 9 bases between. This CDR3 has 12 residues. CDR1 ENHRY and CDR2 SYGVKD come from the germline V gene.

The J gene is TRBJ1-1, the V gene TRBV7-9; weak D call: TRBD1 (6 bases). The V gene lost 0 bases and the J gene lost 6 bases, with 11 bases spanning the gap. This CDR3 region has 14 residues. Germline loops: CDR1 SEHNR, CDR2 FQNEAQ (reference sequence). The CDR3 nucleotides are TGTGCCAGCAGCTTAGCGAAGGGGGTCCCTGAAGCTTTCTTT. Residues: CASSLAKGVPEAFF.

CDR3 in DNA: TGTGCCAGCAGCGTAGGACAGGGGGACACCGGGGAGCTGTTTTTT. Amino acids: CASSVGQGDTGELFF. The V gene is TRBV9, the J gene TRBJ2-2; TRBD1 agrees at 9 bases. This CDR3 is built from 15 residues. The germline V gene has CDR1 SGDLS and CDR2 YYNGEE. V lost 0 bases to trimming and J lost 3 bases; unmatched junction nucleotides: 0.

V and J are TRBV6-7 and TRBJ2-7; TRBD1 agrees at 8 bases. TRBV6-7 is marked as an open reading frame, function uncertain. The length of the CDR3 is 16 residues. V was pared by 8 bases and J by 4 bases, with 16 bases of the junction left unmatched. Written as DNA, the CDR3 is TGTGCCAGCTGGGTTCTTGTGGGGACAGGAATATACGAGCAGTACTTC. It yields the protein CASWVLVGTGIYEQYF.

V usage is TRBV10-3 and J usage is TRBJ2-7; the match to TRBD1 covers 9 bases. The germline V gene has CDR1 ENHRY and CDR2 SYGVKD. The CDR3 spans 12 residues. V gave up 9 bases and J gave up 2 bases; unmatched junction bases: 2. The CDR3 loop reads CAIGQGTYEQYF. Here the CDR3 DNA reads TGTGCCATTGGACAGGGGACCTACGAGCAGTACTTC.

The V and J genes are TRBV18 and TRBJ2-5; D is uncertain. Germline V CDR1 and CDR2: KGHSH, LQKENI. The length of the CDR3 is 14 residues. Trimming pared 2 bases from V and 3 bases from J, leaving 10 bases between. Here the CDR3 reads CASSPIESEETQYF. The CDR3 coding sequence is TGTGCCAGCTCACCAATAGAGAGCGAAGAGACCCAGTACTTC.

The chain has TRBV7-8 and TRBJ2-7, with 7 nucleotides matching TRBD2. The J segment lost 4 bases and the V segment lost 5 bases, leaving 8 bases of the junction unmatched. Germline values: CDR1 SGHVS, CDR2 FQNEAQ. This CDR3 is 14 amino acids long. In DNA, the CDR3 is TGTGCCAGCAGCCACCCGGGGGGAAGTTACGAGCAGTACTTC. Its protein is CASSHPGGSYEQYF.

J is TRBJ1-2 and V is TRBV19, with D maybe TRBD1 (6 bases). V dropped 8 bases and J dropped 0 bases, with 10 bases sitting between them. Germline loops: CDR1 LNHDA, CDR2 SQIVND (reference sequence). This CDR3 spans 13 amino acids. Here the CDR3 reads CASGRQANYGYTF. CDR3 sequence (DNA): TGTGCCAGTGGAAGACAGGCTAACTATGGCTACACCTTC.

The V and J genes are TRBV11-3 and TRBJ2-5, with 11 positions matching TRBD2. Germline values: CDR1 SGHNT, CDR2 YENEEA. The CDR3 is 16 residues long. Trimming cost V 5 bases and J 2 bases; bases outside gene matches: 7. Here the CDR3 DNA reads TGTGCCAGCAGCACTGGGACTAGCGGTCATCAAGAGACCCAGTACTTC. Translated, it gives CASSTGTSGHQETQYF.

The chain couples TRBV7-3 to TRBJ2-2, with 9 bases fitting TRBD1. The J segment lost 8 bases and the V segment lost 5 bases, leaving 6 bases of the junction unmatched. Looked up from germline, CDR1 is SGHTA and CDR2 is FQGTGA. This CDR3 has 14 residues. The CDR3 region is CASSQNRGQGELFF. The CDR3 nucleotides read TGTGCCAGCAGCCAAAACAGGGGGCAGGGGGAGCTGTTTTTT.

The chain employs TRBV6-5 and TRBJ2-7, with 9 bases matching TRBD1. The germline gives CDR1 MNHEY, CDR2 SVGAGI. V gave up 6 bases and J gave up 1 base; unmatched junction bases: 7. The CDR3 sequence is 15 residues long. This chain's CDR3 is CASRNRGRGSYEQYF. CDR3 coding DNA: TGTGCCAGCAGAAACAGGGGGCGCGGGTCCTACGAGCAGTACTTC.

This clone has only one observation. The rearrangement uses TRBV6-1 and TRBJ1-5, with D possibly matching TRBD1 (6 bases). The CDR3 sequence is 14 residues long. Trimming pared 3 bases from V and 5 bases from J, leaving 11 bases between. Germline CDR1 is MNHNS and CDR2 is SASEGT. This CDR3 is CASSESGTHQPQHF. DNA for the CDR3: TGTGCCAGCAGTGAGTCCGGGACACATCAGCCCCAGCATTTT.

The chain has TRBV5-6 and TRBJ1-2, with 9 bases identical to TRBD1. This CDR3 is 15 amino acids long. Losses at the gene ends were 4 bases for V and 10 bases for J; bases not matched to a gene: 14. The germline V gene encodes CDR1 SGHDT and CDR2 YYEEEE. The CDR3 protein is CASSRLLRDRAVYTF. In DNA, the CDR3 is TGTGCCAGCAGCCGACTGCTTAGGGACAGGGCCGTCTACACCTTC.

The chain employs TRBV4-3 and TRBJ2-5; 9 nucleotides agree with TRBD2. The length of the CDR3 is 16 residues. Per germline, CDR1 LGHNA and CDR2 YSLEER. V lost 0 bases, J lost 4 bases, and 6 bases stayed unmatched. The CDR3 region has the DNA TGCGCCAGCAGCCAAGATAGGCGGGGGGGCCCAGAGACCCAGTACTTC. This translates into CASSQDRRGGPETQYF.

V usage is TRBV30 and J usage is TRBJ2-2; 7 bases align to TRBD1. The CDR3 runs 14 residues. V was pared by 4 bases and J by 6 bases, with 8 bases of the junction left unmatched. Per the germline V gene, CDR1 is GTSNPN and CDR2 is SVGIG (reference sequence). DNA of the CDR3: TGTGCCTGGACCCTCGACAGGGCCTCCGGGGAGCTGTTTTTT. This gives the protein CAWTLDRASGELFF.